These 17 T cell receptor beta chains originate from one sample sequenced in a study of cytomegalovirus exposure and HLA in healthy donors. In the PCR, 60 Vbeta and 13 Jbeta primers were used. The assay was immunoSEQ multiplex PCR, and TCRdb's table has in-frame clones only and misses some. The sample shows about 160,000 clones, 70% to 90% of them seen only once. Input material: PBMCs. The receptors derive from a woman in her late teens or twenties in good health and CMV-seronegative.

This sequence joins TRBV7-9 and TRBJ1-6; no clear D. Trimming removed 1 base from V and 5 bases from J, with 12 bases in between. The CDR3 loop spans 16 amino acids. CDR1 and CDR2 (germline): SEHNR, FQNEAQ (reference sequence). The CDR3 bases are TGTGCCAGCAGCTTAGGTTATAAACAGAATAATTCACCCCTCCACTTT. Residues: CASSLGYKQNNSPLHF.

The CDR3 reads CASSRSGRDTQYF. The CDR3 region has the DNA TGTGCCAGCAGCCGTAGCGGGAGGGATACGCAGTATTTT. V is TRBV11-1 and J is TRBJ2-3, with 10 bases identical to TRBD2. The CDR3 sequence is 13 residues long. CDR1 is SGHAT, CDR2 FQDESV, per germline (reference sequence). The trim removed 5 bases at V and 6 bases at J, leaving 2 bases unmatched.

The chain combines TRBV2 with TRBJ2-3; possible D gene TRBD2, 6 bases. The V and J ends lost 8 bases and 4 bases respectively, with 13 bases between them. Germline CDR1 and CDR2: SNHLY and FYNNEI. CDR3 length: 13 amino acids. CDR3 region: CASDPSDPDTQYF. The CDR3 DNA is TGTGCCAGCGACCCTAGCGATCCAGATACGCAGTATTTT.

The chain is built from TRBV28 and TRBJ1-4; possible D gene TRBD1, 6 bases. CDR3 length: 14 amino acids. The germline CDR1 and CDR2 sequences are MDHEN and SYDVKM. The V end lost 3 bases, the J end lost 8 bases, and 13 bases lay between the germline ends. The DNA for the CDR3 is TGTGCCAGCAGTTTCCCAGGGGCGAGAGAAAAACTGTTTTTT. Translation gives CASSFPGAREKLFF.

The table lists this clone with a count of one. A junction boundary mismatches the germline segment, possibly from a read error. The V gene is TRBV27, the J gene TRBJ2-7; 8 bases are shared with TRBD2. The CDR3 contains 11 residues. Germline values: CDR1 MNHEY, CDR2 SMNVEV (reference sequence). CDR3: CASYSRGASIF. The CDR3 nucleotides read TGTGCCAGCTATTCGCGGGGGGCGAGTATCTTC.

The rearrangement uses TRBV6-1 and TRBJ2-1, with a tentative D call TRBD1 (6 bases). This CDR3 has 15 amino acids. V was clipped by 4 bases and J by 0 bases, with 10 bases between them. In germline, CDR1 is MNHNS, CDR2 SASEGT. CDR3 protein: CASSADRSSYNEQFF. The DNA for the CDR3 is TGTGCCAGCAGTGCCGACAGGAGCTCCTACAATGAGCAGTTCTTC.

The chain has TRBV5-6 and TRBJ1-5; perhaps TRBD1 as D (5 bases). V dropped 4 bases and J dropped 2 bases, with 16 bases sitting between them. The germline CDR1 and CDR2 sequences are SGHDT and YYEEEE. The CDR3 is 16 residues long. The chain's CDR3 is CASSMRGGMGNQPQHF. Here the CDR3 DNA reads TGTGCCAGCAGCATGAGGGGAGGGATGGGCAATCAGCCCCAGCATTTT.

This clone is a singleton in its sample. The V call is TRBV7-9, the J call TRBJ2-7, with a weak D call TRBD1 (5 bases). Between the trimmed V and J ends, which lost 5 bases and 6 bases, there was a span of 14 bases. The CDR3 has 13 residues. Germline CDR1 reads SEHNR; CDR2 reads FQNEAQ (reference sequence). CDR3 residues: CASSRAGKGEQYF. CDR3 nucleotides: TGTGCCAGCAGCCGAGCAGGGAAGGGCGAGCAGTACTTC. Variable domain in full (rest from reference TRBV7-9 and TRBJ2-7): DTGVSQNPRHKITKRGQNVTFRCDPISEHNRLYWYRQTLGQGPEFLTYFQNEAQLEKSRLLSDRFSAERPKGSFSTLEIQRTEQGDSAMYLCASSRAGKGEQYFGPGTRLTVT.

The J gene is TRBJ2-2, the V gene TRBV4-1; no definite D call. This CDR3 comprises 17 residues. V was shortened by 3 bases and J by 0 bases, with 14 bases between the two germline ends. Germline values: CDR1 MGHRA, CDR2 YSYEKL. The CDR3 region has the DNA TGCGCCAGCAGCCAGCCCCCGTGGGCCGCGAACACCGGGGAGCTGTTTTTT. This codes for CASSQPPWAANTGELFF.

The CDR3 reads CASSLGPTSAYSYNEQFF. CDR3 sequence (DNA): TGCGCCAGCAGCTTGGGGCCAACTAGCGCCTACTCCTACAATGAGCAGTTCTTC. The rearrangement joins TRBV5-1 to TRBJ2-1; 7 nucleotides match TRBD2. J gave up 0 bases and V 0 bases, and 9 bases lay outside the gene matches. CDR3 length: 18 residues. Germline CDR1 is SGHRS and CDR2 is YFSETQ.

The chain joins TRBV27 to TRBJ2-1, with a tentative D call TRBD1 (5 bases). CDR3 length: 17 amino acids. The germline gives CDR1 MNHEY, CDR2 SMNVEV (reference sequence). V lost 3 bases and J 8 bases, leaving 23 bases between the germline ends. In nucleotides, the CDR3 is TGTGCCAGCAGTTTTTTCGCCCCAGGAGTTCAGACAGATGAGCAGTTCTTC. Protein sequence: CASSFFAPGVQTDEQFF.

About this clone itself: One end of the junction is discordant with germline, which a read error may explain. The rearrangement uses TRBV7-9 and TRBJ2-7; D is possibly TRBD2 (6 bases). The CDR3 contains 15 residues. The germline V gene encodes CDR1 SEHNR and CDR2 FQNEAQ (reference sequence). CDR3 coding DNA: TGTTCCAGCAGCTCGATGCCCCGGGACTCCGACGAGCAGTACTTC. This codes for CSSSSMPRDSDEQYF.

CDR3 in amino acids: CASTGGSSYNEQFF. As DNA, the CDR3 is TGTGCCAGCACCGGGGGAAGCTCCTACAATGAGCAGTTCTTC. The chain recombines TRBV9 with TRBJ2-1; tentatively, D is TRBD2 (6 bases). CDR1 is SGDLS, CDR2 YYNGEE, per germline. The CDR3 sequence is 14 residues long. With 6 bases removed from V and 0 bases from J, the gap between germline ends came to 10 bases.

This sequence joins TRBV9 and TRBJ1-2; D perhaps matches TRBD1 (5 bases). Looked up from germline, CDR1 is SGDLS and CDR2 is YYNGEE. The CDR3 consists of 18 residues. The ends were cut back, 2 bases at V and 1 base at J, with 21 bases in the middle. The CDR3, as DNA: TGTGCCAGCAGCGTGGGGGGATGGGCAGGCCCTAGTAACTATGGCTACACCTTC. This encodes CASSVGGWAGPSNYGYTF.

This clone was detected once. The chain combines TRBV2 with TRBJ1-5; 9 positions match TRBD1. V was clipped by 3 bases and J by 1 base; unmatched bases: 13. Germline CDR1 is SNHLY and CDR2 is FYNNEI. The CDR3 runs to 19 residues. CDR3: CASSDRGTGSSVSNQPQHF. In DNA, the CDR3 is TGTGCCAGCAGTGACAGGGGGACAGGGTCGTCGGTGAGCAATCAGCCCCAGCATTTT.

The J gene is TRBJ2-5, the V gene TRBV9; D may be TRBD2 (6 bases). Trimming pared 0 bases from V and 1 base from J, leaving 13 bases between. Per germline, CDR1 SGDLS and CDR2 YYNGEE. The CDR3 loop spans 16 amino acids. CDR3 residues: CASSVGVGGLQETQYF. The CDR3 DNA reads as TGTGCCAGCAGCGTAGGAGTGGGGGGTCTCCAAGAGACCCAGTACTTC.

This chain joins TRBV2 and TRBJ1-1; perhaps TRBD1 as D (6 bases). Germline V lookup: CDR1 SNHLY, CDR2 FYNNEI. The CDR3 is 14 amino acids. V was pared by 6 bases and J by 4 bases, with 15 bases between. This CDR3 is CASREQGMSTEAFF. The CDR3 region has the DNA TGTGCCAGCAGGGAGCAGGGGATGAGCACTGAAGCTTTCTTT.